The source of this T cell receptor beta chain is a study of blood T cell repertoires in COVID-19. Study summary: Sites across the United States, Italy and Spain contributed samples from acute and convalescent COVID-19. Sample material is recorded as cDNA or gDNA derived from T cells, B-cell-depleted T cells, or PBMCs.

The CDR3 spans 16 residues. V shed 5 bases and J 3 bases; nucleotides not matched to a gene: 8. CDR1 is SGHAT, CDR2 FQNNGV, per germline. Original processing notes: Amplification of reference gene primers was used by the study to estimate nucleated cell counts. Generated by immunoSEQ multiplex PCR, the TCRdb table keeps only in-frame clones and is missing some. V and J calls and clone size are those listed in that table; D and trimming were worked out from the DNA. The repertoire has roughly 25,000 clones, 92% of them found once; the top ten carry 2.5% to 3%. The rearrangement joins TRBV11-2 to TRBJ2-5; 11 positions agree with TRBD2. The TCR comes from a human donor in a cohort sampled during active COVID-19. Specimen: peripheral blood. CDR3 nucleotide sequence: TGTGCCAGCAGCGATATAGCGGGGGGGATAAAAGAGACCCAGTACTTC. This translates into CASSDIAGGIKETQYF.